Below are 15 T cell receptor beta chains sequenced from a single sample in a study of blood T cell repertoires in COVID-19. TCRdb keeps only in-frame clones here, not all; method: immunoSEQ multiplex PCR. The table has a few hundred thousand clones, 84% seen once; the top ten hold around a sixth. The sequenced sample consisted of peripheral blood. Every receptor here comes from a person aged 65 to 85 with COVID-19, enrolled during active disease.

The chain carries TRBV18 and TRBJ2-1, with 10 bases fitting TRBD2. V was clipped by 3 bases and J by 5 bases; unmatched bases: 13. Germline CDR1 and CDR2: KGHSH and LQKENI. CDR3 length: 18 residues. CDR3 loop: CASSPQRGGYSSHNEQFF. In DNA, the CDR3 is TGTGCCAGCTCACCTCAGCGGGGGGGCTATAGTTCCCACAATGAGCAGTTCTTC.

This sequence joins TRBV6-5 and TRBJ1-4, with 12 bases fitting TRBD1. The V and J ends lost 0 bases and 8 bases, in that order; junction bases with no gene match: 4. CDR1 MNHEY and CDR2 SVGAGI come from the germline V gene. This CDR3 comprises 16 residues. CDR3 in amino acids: CASSYSGQGAFEKLFF. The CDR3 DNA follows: TGTGCCAGCAGTTACTCGGGACAGGGGGCCTTCGAAAAACTGTTTTTT.

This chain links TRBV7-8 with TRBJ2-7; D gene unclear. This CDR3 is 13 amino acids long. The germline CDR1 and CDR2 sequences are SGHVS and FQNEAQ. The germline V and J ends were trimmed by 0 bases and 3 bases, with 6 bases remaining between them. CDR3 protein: CASSLAQSYEQYF. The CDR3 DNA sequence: TGTGCCAGCAGCTTAGCACAGAGCTACGAGCAGTACTTC.

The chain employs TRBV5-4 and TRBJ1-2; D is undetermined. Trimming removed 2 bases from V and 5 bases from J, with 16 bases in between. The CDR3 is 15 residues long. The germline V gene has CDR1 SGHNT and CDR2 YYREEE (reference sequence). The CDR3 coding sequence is TGTGCCAGCAGCTTCAGGCTGAGAATCCAATATGGCTACACCTTC. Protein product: CASSFRLRIQYGYTF.

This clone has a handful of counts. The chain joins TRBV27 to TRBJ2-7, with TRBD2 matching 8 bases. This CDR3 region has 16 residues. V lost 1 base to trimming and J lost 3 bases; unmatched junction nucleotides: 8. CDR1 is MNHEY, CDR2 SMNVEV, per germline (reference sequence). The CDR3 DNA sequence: TGTGCCAGCAGTTTATTACGGACTAGCTCTGTCTACGAGCAGTACTTC. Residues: CASSLLRTSSVYEQYF.

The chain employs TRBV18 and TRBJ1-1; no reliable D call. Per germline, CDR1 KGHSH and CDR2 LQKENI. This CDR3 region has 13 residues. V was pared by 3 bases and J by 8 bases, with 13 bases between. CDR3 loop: CASSPGVYREAFF. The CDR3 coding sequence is TGTGCCAGCTCACCCGGGGTTTATAGGGAAGCTTTCTTT.

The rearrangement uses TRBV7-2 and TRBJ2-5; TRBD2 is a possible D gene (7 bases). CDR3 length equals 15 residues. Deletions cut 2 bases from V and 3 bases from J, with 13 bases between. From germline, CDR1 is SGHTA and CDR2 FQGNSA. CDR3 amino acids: CASSLLGGGEETQYF. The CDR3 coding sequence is TGTGCCAGCAGCTTACTAGGGGGGGGAGAAGAGACCCAGTACTTC.

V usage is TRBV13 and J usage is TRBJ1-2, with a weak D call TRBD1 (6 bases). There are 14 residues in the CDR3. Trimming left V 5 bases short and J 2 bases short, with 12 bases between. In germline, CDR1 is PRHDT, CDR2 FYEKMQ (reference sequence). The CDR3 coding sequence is TGTGCCAGCAGCCCCCGGGACACGAACTATGGCTACACCTTC. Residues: CASSPRDTNYGYTF.

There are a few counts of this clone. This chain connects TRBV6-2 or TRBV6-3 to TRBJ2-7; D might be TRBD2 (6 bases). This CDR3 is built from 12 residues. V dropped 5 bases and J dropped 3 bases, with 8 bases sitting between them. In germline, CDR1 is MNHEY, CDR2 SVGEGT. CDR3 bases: TGTGCCAGCAGTGGGGGGAACTACGAGCAGTACTTC. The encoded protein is CASSGGNYEQYF.

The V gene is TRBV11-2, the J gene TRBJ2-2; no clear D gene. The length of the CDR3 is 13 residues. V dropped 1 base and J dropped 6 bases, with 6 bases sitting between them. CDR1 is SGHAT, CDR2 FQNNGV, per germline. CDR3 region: CASSLAYAGELFF. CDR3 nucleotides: TGTGCCAGCAGCTTAGCTTATGCCGGGGAGCTGTTTTTT.

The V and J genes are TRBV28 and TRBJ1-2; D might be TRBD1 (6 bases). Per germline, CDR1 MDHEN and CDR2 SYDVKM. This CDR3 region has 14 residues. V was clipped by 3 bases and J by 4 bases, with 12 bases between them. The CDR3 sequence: CASSFLGQSYGYTF. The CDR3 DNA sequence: TGTGCCAGCAGTTTCCTTGGACAGAGCTATGGCTACACCTTC.

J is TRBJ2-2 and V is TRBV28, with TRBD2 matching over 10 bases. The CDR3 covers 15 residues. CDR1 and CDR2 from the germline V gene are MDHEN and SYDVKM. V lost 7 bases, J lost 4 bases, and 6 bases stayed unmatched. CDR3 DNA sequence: TGTGCCAGCAACCAAGCGGGAGGGGGCACCGGGGAGCTGTTTTTT. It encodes CASNQAGGGTGELFF.

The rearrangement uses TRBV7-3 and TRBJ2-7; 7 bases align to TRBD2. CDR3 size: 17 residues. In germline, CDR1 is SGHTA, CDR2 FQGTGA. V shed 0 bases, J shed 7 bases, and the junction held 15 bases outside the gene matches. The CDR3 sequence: CASSLTGGGGFGREQYF. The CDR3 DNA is TGTGCCAGCAGCTTAACGGGAGGCGGGGGTTTCGGGAGAGAGCAGTACTTC.

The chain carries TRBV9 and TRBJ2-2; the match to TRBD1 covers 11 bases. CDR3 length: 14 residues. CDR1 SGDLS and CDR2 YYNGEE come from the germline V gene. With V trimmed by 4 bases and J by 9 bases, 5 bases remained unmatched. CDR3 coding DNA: TGTGCCAGCAGCTCCGGGACAGGGGGGCGGGAGCTGTTTTTT. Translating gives CASSSGTGGRELFF.

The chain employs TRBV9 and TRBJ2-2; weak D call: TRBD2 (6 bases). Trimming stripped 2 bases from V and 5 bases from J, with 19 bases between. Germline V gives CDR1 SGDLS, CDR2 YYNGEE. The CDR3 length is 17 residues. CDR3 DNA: TGTGCCAGCAGCGTCACCGGGACTCCCTCTGGAACCGGGGAGCTGTTTTTT. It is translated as CASSVTGTPSGTGELFF.